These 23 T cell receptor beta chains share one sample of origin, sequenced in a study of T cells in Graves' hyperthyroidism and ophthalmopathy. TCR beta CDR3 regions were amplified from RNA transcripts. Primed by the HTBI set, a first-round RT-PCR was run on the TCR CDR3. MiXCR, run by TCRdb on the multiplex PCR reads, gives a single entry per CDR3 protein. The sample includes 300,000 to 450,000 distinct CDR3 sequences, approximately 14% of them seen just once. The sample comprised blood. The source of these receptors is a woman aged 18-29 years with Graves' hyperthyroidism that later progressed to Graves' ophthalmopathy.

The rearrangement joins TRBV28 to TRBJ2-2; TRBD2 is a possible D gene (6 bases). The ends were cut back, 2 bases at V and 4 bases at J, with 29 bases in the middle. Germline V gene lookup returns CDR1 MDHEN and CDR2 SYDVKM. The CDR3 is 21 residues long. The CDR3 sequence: CASSLVWGRGWLALITGELFF. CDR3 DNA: TGTGCCAGCAGTTTAGTATGGGGACGGGGGTGGCTAGCCCTGATCACCGGGGAGCTGTTTTTT.

CDR3 region: CASSFLRDRNTEAFF. The CDR3 bases are TGTGCCAGCAGTTTTCTTAGGGACAGGAACACTGAAGCTTTCTTT. This chain uses TRBV6-5 with TRBJ1-1; 7 positions agree with TRBD1. Germline-derived CDR1 and CDR2 are MNHEY and SVGAGI. The length of the CDR3 is 15 residues. Germline trimming cut 4 bases from V and 1 base from J; bases unmatched to any gene: 6.

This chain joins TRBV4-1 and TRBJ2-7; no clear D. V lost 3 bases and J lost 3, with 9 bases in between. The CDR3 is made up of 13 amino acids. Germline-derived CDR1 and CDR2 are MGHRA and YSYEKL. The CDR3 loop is CASSHADGYEQYF. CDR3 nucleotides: TGCGCCAGCAGCCATGCAGACGGCTACGAGCAGTACTTC.

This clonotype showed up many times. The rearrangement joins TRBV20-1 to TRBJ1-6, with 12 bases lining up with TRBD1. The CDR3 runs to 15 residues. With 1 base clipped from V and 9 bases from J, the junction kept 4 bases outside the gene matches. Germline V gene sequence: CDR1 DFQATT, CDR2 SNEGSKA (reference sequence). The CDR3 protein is CSARVEGQGASPLHF. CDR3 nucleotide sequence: TGCAGTGCTAGAGTCGAGGGACAGGGGGCTTCACCCCTCCACTTT.

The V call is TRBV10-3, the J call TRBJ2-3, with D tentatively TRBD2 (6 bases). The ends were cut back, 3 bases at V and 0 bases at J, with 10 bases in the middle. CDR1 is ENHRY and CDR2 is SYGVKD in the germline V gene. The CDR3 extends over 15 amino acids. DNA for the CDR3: TGTGCCATCAGTGATGCAGGGAGGAGCACAGATACGCAGTATTTT. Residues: CAISDAGRSTDTQYF.

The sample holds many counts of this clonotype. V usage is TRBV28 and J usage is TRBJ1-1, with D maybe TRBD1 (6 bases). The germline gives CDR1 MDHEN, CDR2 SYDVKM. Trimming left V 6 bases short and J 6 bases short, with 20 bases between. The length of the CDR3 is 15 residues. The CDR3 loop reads CASSPRLRQVAEAFF. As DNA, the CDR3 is TGTGCCAGCAGCCCCCGCCTCCGACAGGTGGCTGAAGCTTTCTTT. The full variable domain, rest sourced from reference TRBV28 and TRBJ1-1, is DVKVTQSSRYLVKRTGEKVFLECVQDMDHENMFWYRQDPGLGLRLIYFSYDVKMKEKGDIPEGYSVSREKKERFSLILESASTNQTSMYLCASSPRLRQVAEAFFGQGTRLTVV.

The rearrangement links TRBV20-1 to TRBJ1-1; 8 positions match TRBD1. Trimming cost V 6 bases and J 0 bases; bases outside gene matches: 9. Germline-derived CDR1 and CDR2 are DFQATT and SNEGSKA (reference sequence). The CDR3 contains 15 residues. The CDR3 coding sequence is TGCAGTGCCAGTTATAACAGGGGGATGAACACTGAAGCTTTCTTT. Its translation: CSASYNRGMNTEAFF.

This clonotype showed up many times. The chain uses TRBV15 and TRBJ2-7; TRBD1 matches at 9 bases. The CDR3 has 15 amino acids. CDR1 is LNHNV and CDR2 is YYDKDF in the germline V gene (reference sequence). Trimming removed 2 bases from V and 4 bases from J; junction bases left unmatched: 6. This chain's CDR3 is CATSRRGGQGYEQYF. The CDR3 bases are TGTGCCACCAGCAGACGTGGGGGACAGGGTTACGAGCAGTACTTC.

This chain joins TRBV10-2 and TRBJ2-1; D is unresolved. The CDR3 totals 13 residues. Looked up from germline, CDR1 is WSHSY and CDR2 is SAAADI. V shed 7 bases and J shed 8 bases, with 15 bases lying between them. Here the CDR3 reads CASMGSVWDEQFF. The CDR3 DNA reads TGCGCCAGCATGGGGTCGGTATGGGATGAGCAGTTCTTC.

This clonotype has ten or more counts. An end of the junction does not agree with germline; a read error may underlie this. CDR3 sequence reads: CASSPWTSANQKTQYF. CDR3 nucleotide sequence: TGTGCCAGCAGTCCCTGGACTAGCGCTAACCAAAAGACCCAGTACTTC. The chain employs TRBV7-9 and TRBJ2-5, with 9 bases that match TRBD2. CDR1 SEHNR and CDR2 FQNEAQ come from the germline V gene (reference sequence). CDR3 length: 16 amino acids.

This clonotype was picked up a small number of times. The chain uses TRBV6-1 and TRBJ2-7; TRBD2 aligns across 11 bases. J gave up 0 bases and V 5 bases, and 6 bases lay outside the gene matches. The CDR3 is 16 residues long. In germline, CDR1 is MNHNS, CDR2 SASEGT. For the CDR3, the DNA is TGTGCCAGCAGTTCCCGACTAGCGGGAAGCTCCTACGAGCAGTACTTC. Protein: CASSSRLAGSSYEQYF.

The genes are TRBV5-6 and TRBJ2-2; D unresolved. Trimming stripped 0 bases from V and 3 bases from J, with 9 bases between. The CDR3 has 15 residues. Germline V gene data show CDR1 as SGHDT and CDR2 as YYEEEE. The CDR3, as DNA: TGTGCCAGCAGCTTGGGGATAGGAGACACCGGGGAGCTGTTTTTT. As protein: CASSLGIGDTGELFF.

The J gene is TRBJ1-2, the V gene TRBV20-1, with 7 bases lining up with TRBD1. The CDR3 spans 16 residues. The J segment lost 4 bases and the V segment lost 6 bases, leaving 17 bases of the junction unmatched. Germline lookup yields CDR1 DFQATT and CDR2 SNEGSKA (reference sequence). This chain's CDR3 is CSALETPRTGSYGYTF. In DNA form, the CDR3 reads TGCAGTGCCTTAGAGACACCCCGGACAGGCAGCTATGGCTACACCTTC.

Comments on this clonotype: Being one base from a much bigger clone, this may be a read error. The CDR3 DNA follows: TGTGCCAGCTCACCCGGGGGGGGCTACGTGCAGTACTTC. Its translation is CASSPGGGYVQYF. The chain links TRBV18 to TRBJ2-7; 8 bases align to TRBD2. Per germline, CDR1 KGHSH and CDR2 LQKENI. There are 13 residues in the CDR3.

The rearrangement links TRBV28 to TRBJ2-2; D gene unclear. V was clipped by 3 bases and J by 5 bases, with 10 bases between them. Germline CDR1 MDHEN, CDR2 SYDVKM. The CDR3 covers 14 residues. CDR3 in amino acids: CASSFFSGTGELFF. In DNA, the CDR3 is TGTGCCAGCAGTTTCTTTAGTGGAACCGGGGAGCTGTTTTTT.

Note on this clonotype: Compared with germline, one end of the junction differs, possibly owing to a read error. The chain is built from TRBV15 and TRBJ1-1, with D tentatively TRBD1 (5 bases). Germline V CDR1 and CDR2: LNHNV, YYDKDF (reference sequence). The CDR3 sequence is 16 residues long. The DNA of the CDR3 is TGTGCCACCAGGGCCCTTGGACCGGGGGGAGGTACTGAAGTTTTCTTT. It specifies CATRALGPGGGTEVFF. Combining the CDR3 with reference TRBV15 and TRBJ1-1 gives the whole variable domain DAMVIQNPRYQVTQFGKPVTLSCSQTLNHNVMYWYQQKSSQAPKLLFHYYDKDFNNEADTPDNFQSRRPNTSFCFLDIRSPGLGDTAMYLCATRALGPGGGTEVFFGQGTRLTVV.

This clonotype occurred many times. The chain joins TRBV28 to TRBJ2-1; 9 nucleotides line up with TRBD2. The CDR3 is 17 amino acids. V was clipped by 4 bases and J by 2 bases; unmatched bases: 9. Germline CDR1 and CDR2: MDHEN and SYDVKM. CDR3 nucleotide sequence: TGTGCCAGCAGTTCTAACTACGGACTAGCGCCCTACAATGAGCAGTTCTTC. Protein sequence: CASSSNYGLAPYNEQFF.

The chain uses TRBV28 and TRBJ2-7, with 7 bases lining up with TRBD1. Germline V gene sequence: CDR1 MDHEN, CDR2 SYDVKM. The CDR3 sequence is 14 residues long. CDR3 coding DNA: TGTGCTACAAACTCTGGGACAGCAACCTACGAGCAGTACTTC. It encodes CATNSGTATYEQYF.

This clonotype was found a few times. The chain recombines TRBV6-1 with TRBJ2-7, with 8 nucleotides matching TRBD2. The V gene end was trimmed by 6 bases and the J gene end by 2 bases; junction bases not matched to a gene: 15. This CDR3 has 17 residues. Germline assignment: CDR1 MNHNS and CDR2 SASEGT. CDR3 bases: TGTGCCAGCAGACGCGCCGGGTTAGCGGGAAGTACCTACGAGCAGTACTTC. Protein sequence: CASRRAGLAGSTYEQYF.

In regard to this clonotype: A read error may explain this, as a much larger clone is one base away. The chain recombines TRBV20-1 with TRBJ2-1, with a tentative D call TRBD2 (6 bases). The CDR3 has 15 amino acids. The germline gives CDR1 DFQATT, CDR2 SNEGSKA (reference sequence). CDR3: CSASETSFPYNGQFF. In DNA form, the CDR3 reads TGCAGTGCTAGTGAAACTAGCTTCCCCTACAATGGGCAGTTCTTC.

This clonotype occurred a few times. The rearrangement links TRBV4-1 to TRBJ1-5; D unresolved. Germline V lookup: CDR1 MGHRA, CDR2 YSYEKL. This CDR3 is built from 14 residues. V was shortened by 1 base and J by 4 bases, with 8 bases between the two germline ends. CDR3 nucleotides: TGCGCCAGCAGCCAAGTCACGGGGAATCAGCCCCAGCATTTT. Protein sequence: CASSQVTGNQPQHF.

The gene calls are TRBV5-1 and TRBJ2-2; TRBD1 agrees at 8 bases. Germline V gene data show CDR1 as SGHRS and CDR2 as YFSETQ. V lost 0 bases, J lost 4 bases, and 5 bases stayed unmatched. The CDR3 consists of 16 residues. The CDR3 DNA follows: TGCGCCAGCAGCTTGGATCAGGGGGCGGGCACCGGGGAGCTGTTTTTT. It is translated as CASSLDQGAGTGELFF.

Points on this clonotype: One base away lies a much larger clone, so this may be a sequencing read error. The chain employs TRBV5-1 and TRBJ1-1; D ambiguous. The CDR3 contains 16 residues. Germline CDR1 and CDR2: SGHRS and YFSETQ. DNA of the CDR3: TGCGCCAGCAGCTTGGCCGGGATCATTATGAACACTGAAGTTTTCTTT. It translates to CASSLAGIIMNTEVFF.